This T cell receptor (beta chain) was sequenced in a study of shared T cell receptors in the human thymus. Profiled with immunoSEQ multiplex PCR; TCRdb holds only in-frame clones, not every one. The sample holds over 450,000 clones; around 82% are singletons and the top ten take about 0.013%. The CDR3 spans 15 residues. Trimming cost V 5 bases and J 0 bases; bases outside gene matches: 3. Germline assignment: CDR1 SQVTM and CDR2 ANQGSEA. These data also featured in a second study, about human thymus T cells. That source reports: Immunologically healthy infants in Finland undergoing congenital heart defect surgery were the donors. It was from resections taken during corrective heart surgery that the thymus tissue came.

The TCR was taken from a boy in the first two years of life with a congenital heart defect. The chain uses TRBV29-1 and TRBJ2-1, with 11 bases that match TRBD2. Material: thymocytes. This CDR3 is CSVLTSGSSYNEQFF. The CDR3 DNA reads TGCAGCGTTTTAACTAGCGGGAGCTCCTACAATGAGCAGTTCTTC.